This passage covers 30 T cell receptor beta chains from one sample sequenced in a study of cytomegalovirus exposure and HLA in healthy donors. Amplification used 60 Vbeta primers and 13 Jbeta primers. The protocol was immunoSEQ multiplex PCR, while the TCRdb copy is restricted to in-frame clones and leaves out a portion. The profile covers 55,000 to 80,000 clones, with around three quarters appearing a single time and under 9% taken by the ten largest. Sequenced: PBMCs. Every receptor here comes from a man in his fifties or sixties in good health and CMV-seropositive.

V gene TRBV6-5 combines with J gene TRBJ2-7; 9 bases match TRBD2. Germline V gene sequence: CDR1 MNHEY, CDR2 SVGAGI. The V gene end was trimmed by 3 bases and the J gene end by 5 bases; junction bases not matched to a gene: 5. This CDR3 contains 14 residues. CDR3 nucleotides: TGTGCCAGCAGTTATAGCGGGGGAACCGACGAGCAGTACTTC. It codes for CASSYSGGTDEQYF.

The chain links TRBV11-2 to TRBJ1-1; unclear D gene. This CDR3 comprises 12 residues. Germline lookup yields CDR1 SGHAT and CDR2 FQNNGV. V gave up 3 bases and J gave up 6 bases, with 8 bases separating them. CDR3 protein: CASSFTDSEAFF. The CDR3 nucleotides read TGTGCCAGCAGCTTTACAGATTCTGAAGCTTTCTTT.

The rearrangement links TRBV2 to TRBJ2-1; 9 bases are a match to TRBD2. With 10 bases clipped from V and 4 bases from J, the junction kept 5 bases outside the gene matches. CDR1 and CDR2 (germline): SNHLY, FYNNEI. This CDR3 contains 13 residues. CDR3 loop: CATERGEYNEQFF. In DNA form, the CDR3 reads TGTGCCACCGAGCGGGGGGAGTACAATGAGCAGTTCTTC.

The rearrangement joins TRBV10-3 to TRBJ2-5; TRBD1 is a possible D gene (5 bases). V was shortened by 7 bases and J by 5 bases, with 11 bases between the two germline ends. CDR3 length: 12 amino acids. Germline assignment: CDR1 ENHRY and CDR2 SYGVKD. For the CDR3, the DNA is TGTGCCATCAAAGACAGTTCGGAGACCCAGTACTTC. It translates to CAIKDSSETQYF.

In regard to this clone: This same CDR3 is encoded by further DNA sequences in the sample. This CDR3 reads CASSAKQGTEAFF. In DNA, the CDR3 is TGTGCCAGCAGTGCTAAGCAGGGCACTGAAGCTTTCTTT. The chain uses TRBV6-4 and TRBJ1-1; possible D gene TRBD1, 5 bases. The germline CDR1 and CDR2 sequences are MRHNA and SNTAGT. The ends were cut back, 4 bases at V and 4 bases at J, with 10 bases in the middle. The CDR3 runs 13 residues.

This CDR3 is CASRRTRSSYNEQFF. DNA of the CDR3: TGTGCCAGCCGAAGAACAAGAAGCTCCTACAATGAGCAGTTCTTC. The rearrangement joins TRBV5-8 to TRBJ2-1; the D is unclear. V lost 7 bases to trimming and J lost 0 bases, with 14 bases between them. Germline V lookup: CDR1 SGHTS, CDR2 YDEGEE. This CDR3 is 15 amino acids long.

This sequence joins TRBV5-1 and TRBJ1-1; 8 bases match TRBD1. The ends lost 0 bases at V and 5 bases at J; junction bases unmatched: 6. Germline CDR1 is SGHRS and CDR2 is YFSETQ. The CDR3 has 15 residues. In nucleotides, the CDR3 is TGCGCCAGCAGCTTGGGTAGGACAGGGTGGACTGAAGCTTTCTTT. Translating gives CASSLGRTGWTEAFF.

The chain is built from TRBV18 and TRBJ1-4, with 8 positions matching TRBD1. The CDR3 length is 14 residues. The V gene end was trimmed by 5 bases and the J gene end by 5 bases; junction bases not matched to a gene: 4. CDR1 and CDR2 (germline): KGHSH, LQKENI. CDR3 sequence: CASSARTGNEKLFF. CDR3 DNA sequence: TGTGCCAGCTCAGCCCGGACAGGGAATGAAAAACTGTTTTTT.

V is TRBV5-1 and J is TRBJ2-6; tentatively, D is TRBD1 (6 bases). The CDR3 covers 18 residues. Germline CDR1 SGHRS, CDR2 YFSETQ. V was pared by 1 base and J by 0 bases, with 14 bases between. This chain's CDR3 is CASSLKDSLSSGANVLTF. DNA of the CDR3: TGCGCCAGCAGCTTGAAGGACAGCCTCAGCTCTGGGGCCAACGTCCTGACTTTC.

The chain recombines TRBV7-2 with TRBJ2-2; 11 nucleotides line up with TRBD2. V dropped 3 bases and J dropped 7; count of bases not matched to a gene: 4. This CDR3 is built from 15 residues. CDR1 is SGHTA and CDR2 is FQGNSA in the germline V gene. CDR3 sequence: CASSFTSGGGGELFF. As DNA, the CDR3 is TGTGCCAGCAGCTTTACTAGCGGGGGAGGCGGGGAGCTGTTTTTT.

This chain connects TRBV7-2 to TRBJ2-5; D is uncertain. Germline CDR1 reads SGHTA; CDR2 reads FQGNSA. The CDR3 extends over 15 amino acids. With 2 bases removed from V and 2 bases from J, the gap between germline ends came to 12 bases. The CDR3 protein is CASSLMGTQQETQYF. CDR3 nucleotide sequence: TGTGCCAGCAGCTTAATGGGCACGCAGCAAGAGACCCAGTACTTC.

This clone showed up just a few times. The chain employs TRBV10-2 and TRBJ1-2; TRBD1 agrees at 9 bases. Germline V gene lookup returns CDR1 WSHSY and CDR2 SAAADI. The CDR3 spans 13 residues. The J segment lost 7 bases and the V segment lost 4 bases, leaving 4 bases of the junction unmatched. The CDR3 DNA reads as TGCGCCAGCAGTGGCACAGGGGGCTCTGGCTACACCTTC. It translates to CASSGTGGSGYTF.

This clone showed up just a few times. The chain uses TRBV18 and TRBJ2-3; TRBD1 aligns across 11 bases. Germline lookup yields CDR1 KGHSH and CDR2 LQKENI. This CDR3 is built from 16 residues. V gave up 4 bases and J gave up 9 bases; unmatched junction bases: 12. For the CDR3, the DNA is TGTGCCAGCTCACGGGACAGGGGGTCCACGGATTTGACGCAGTATTTT. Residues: CASSRDRGSTDLTQYF.

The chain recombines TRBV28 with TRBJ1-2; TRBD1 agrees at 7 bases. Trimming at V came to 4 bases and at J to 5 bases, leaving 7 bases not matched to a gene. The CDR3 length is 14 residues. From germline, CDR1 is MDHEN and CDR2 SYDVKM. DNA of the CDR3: TGTGCCAGCAGTTCTACAGGGGCAGGTTATGGCTACACCTTC. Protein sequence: CASSSTGAGYGYTF.

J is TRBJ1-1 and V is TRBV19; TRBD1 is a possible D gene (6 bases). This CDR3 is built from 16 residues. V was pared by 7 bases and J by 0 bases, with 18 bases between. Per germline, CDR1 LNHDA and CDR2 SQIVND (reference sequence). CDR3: CASTEGIRDMNTEAFF. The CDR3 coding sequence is TGTGCCAGTACCGAGGGGATCCGGGACATGAACACTGAAGCTTTCTTT.

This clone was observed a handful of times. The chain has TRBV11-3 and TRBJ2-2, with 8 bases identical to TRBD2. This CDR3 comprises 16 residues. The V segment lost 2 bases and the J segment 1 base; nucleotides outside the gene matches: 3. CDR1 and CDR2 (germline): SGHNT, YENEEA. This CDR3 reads CASSLTGGLNTGELFF. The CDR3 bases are TGTGCCAGCAGCTTAACGGGAGGGTTGAACACCGGGGAGCTGTTTTTT.

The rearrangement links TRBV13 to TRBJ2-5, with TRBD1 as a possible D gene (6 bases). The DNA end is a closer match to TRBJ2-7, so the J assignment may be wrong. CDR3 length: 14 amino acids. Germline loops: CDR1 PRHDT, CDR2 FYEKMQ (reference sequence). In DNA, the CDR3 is TGTGCCAGCAGCCCTACAGGGTCGGGCTACGAGCAGTACTTC. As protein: CASSPTGSGYEQYF.

The CDR3 region has the DNA TGCAGCGTTGAAGTGGGGCAGGGCGGGGGCCAGCCCCAGCATTTT. It yields the protein CSVEVGQGGGQPQHF. The rearrangement joins TRBV29-1 to TRBJ1-5; a possible D gene is TRBD1 (6 bases). There are 15 residues in the CDR3. Germline V gene data show CDR1 as SQVTM and CDR2 as ANQGSEA. Trimming took 1 base from V and 7 from J, leaving 17 bases between them.

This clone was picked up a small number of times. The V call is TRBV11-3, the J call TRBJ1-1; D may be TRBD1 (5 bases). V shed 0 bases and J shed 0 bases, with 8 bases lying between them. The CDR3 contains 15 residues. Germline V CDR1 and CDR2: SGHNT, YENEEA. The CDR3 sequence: CASSLDTGLNTEAFF. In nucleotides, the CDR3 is TGTGCCAGCAGCTTAGATACAGGATTGAACACTGAAGCTTTCTTT.

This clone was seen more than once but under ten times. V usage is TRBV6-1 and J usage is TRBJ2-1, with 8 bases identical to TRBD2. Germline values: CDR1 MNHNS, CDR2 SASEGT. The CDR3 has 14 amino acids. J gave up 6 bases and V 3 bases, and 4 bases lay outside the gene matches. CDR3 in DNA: TGTGCCAGCAGTGATTTAGCGGGGTCCAATGAGCAGTTCTTC. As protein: CASSDLAGSNEQFF.

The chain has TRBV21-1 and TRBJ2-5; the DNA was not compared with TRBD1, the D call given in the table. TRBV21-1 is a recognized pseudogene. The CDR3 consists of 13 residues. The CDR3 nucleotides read TGTGCCAGGTGGACAGGCGAAATAGAGACCCAGTACTTC. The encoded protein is CARWTGEIETQYF.

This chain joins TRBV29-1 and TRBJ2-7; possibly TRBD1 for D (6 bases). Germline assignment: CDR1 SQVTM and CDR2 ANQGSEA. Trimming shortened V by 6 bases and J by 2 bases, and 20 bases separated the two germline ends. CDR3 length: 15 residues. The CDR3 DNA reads TGCAGCGTCATCTCCCCCCCCAAGGGGGCCTACGAGCAGTACTTC. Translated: CSVISPPKGAYEQYF.

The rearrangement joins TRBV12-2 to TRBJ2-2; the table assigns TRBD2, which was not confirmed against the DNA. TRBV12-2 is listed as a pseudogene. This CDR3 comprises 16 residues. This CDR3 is CASRPMPYFSPGELFF. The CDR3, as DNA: TGTGCAAGTCGCCCCATGCCCTATTTTAGCCCCGGGGAGCTGTTTTTT.

The chain's CDR3 is CASSSVGAGAGANVLTF. Written as DNA, the CDR3 is TGTGCCAGCAGCTCCGTTGGAGCGGGGGCTGGGGCCAACGTCCTGACTTTC. This chain connects TRBV7-9 to TRBJ2-6; 8 nucleotides agree with TRBD2. This CDR3 is built from 17 residues. V was pared by 4 bases and J by 2 bases, with 7 bases of the junction left unmatched. Germline-derived CDR1 and CDR2 are SEHNR and FQNEAQ (reference sequence).

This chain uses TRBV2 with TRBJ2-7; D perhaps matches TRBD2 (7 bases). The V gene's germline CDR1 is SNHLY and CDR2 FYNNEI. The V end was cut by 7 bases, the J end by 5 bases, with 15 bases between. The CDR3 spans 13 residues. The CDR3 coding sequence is TGTGCCAGCACTCAAAGGGGGGGGGACGAGCAGTACTTC. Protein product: CASTQRGGDEQYF.

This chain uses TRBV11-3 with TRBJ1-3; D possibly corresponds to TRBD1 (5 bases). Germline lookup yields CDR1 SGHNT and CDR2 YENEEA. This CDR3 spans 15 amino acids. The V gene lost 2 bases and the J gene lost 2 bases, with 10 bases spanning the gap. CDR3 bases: TGTGCCAGCAGCTTACACCCAGGGACTGGAAACACCATATATTTT. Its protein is CASSLHPGTGNTIYF.

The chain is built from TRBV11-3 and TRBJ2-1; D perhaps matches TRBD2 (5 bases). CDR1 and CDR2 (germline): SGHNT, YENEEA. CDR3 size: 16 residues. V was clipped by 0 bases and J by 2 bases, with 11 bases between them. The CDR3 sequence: CASSLDGLKAYNEQFF. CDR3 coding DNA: TGTGCCAGCAGCTTAGACGGACTCAAGGCCTACAATGAGCAGTTCTTC.

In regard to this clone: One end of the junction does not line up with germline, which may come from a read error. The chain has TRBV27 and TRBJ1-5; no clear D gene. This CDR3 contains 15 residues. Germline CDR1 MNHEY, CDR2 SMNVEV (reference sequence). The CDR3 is CASSSREFSNRPQHF. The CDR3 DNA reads TGTGCCAGCAGTTCGAGGGAGTTCAGCAATCGGCCCCAGCATTTT.

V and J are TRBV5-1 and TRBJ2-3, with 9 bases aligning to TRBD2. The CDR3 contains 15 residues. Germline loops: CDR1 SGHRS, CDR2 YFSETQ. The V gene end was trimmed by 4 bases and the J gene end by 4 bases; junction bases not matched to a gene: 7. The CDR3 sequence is CASSLSGGASDTQYF. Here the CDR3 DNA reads TGCGCCAGCAGCCTTAGCGGGGGAGCGTCAGATACGCAGTATTTT.

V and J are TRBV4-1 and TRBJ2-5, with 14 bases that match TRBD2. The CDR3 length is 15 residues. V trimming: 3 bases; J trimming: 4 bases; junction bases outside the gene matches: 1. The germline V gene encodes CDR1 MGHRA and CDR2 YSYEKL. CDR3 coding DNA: TGCGCCAGCAGCCACGGACTAGCGGGAGGAGAGACCCAGTACTTC. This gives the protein CASSHGLAGGETQYF.